A single TCR beta chain is shown here with its context. The data were produced by immunoSEQ multiplex PCR, yet TCRdb's version contains in-frame clones alone and is incomplete. The sample contains 200,000 to 250,000 clones, 86% of which appear only once. The sample originates from a study of blood T cell repertoires in COVID-19. Germline assignment: CDR1 SQVTM and CDR2 ANQGSEA. The V and J ends lost 7 bases and 4 bases respectively, with 19 bases between them. The CDR3 spans 14 residues. The gene calls are TRBV29-1 and TRBJ1-1; possibly TRBD1 for D (5 bases). This TCR was sampled from a woman in her 40s with acute COVID-19. Sequencing was done on a sample of PBMCs or T cells enriched from blood (not recorded which). The CDR3 here is CSASKAVGGTEAFF. The CDR3 bases are TGCAGCGCTAGTAAAGCAGTCGGGGGCACTGAAGCTTTCTTT.